The T cell receptor (beta chain) described here comes from a study of beta chain features in type 1 diabetes. About the research overall: Age, gender and cell yields were similar between patients and healthy donors.

Study findings and constraints: The study found moderately but significantly shorter TCRB CDR3s in all four CD4+ subsets of Type 1 diabetes patients. In comparison with healthy donors, patients had naive, central memory and Treg TCRB repertoires that appeared more similar.

This clone was counted only a few times. Its antigen remains unidentified. What was sequenced were expressed TCRB transcripts, since all of the isolated RNA had been reverse transcribed. Some clones are missing from TCRdb's copy, which holds only in-frame ones; the method was immunoSEQ multiplex PCR. Of around 340,000 clones listed, around 9.3% were seen once; the top ten hold around 1%. The source material was central memory CD4+ T cells from blood. The TCR comes from a man younger than 40 with type 1 diabetes.

The CDR3 sequence is CSGSGTANTEAFF. The DNA of the CDR3 is TGCAGCGGCTCCGGGACGGCGAACACTGAAGCTTTCTTT. The chain joins TRBV29-1 to TRBJ1-1; weak D call: TRBD1 (5 bases). The CDR3 sequence is 13 residues long. With 7 bases removed from V and 1 base from J, the gap between germline ends came to 13 bases. Germline V gene data show CDR1 as SQVTM and CDR2 as ANQGSEA.